This T cell receptor (beta chain) was profiled in a study of post-analysis software for immune sequencing data. Study-level background: Relapsing-remitting, secondary progressive and progressive-relapsing courses of multiple sclerosis were included.

Of note for this clonotype: Its antigen is unknown.

TCR beta cDNA libraries had unique molecular identifiers. Each sample of roughly 1 to 11 million input T cells yielded roughly 0.5 million cDNA molecules, so each molecule approximated one T cell. A single record per CDR3 protein comes from TCRdb applying MiXCR to the PCR reads. Of hundreds of thousands of distinct CDR3 sequences in the sample, roughly 27% were seen once. Study results and limitations: Samples made in the same batch grouped tightly together by F measure. Elevated frequency relative to controls characterized roughly five TRBV segments in patients, TRBV5-6, TRBV5-1 and TRBV20-1 among them.

Germline values: CDR1 SQVTM, CDR2 ANQGSEA. The V end lost 3 bases, the J end lost 10 bases, and 9 bases lay between the germline ends. This CDR3 is built from 10 residues. This sequence originates from a girl aged 5-17 years with multiple sclerosis. The V call is TRBV29-1, the J call TRBJ1-1; D is possibly TRBD1 (5 bases). The sequenced sample consisted of blood. CDR3 region: CSVDEGIAFF. Written as DNA, the CDR3 is TGCAGCGTTGACGAGGGGATAGCTTTCTTT. The variable domain in full, with the rest retrieved from reference TRBV29-1 and TRBJ1-1, is SAVISQKPSRDICQRGTSLTIQCQVDSQVTMMFWYRQQPGQSLTLIATANQGSEATYESGFVIDKFPISRPNLTFSTLTVSNMSPEDSSIYLCSVDEGIAFFGQGTRLTVV.